The clone carrying this T cell receptor (beta chain) has only one observation. Its target is unknown. The data were obtained in a study of T cells in localized non-small cell lung cancer. Study-wide results and limits: Increased T cell density in blood showed an association with longer overall survival. Sequencing was restricted to one tumor region; therefore, heterogeneity remains possible. Among the tissues sampled, uninvolved adjacent lung had the highest T cell clonality, above tumor. Median detection of top 100 tumor clones in adjacent lung was around 59 clones.

The CDR3 consists of 14 residues. Trimming removed 5 bases from V and 6 bases from J; junction bases left unmatched: 3. Germline lookup yields CDR1 SGHTA and CDR2 FQGNSA. TCRdb's copy holds only in-frame clones and misses some; the assay was immunoSEQ multiplex PCR. The table lists about 21,000 clones, around 85% of them singletons. The sequences come from peripheral blood, collected before any cancer treatment. The chain links TRBV7-2 to TRBJ2-4; 11 bases fit TRBD2. The sequence derives from a man between 40 and 70 years old with stage I lung adenocarcinoma. CDR3 in amino acids: CASSTGLAGNIQYF. Here the CDR3 DNA reads TGTGCCAGCAGCACTGGACTAGCGGGAAACATTCAGTACTTC.